A selection of T cell receptor beta chains follows, all from one sample in a study of T cells in Graves' hyperthyroidism and ophthalmopathy. TCRdb called the multiplex PCR reads again in MiXCR, with one record for every CDR3 protein. Of about 510,000 distinct CDR3 sequences detected, 14% appear once; the ten largest clones hold about 14%. Sequenced sample: blood. The source of these receptors is a woman in her forties with Graves' hyperthyroidism. Both conserved end residues are part of each CDR3. Fields, in order: D gene, J gene, clone size, V gene, CDR3 DNA, CDR3 protein. The D gene is left open where the match is weak. A clone size is listed for some rows: how often the clone was seen (once, few, many), or a class if it is expanded.

NA	TRBJ2-7	NA	TRBV29-1	TGCAGCGTTGTAGATGATAGCGAGGCCTACGAGCAGTACTTC	CSVVDDSEAYEQYF
NA	TRBJ1-5	NA	TRBV20-1	TGCAGTGCTAGGAGGGAGGGGGGTCAGCCCCAGCATTTT	CSARREGGQPQHF
TRBD1	TRBJ2-7	many	TRBV30	TGTGCCTGGAGTGTAAAGCATGGACAGGGGACGGGCGAGCAGTACTTC	CAWSVKHGQGTGEQYF
TRBD2	TRBJ2-2	NA	TRBV5-1	TGCGCCAGCGAGGGAGGGGCGTACACCGGGGAGCTGTTTTTT	CASEGGAYTGELFF
TRBD1	TRBJ2-7	many	TRBV18	TGTGCCAGCTCACCTGGACAGGGGGCTCCCTACGAGCAGTACTTC	CASSPGQGAPYEQYF
TRBD1	TRBJ2-3	few	TRBV19	TGTGCCAGGGGGGGACAGGGAGAGGGCAGAGATACGCAGTATTTT	CARGGQGEGRDTQYF
TRBD2	TRBJ2-5	many	TRBV7-9	TGTGCCAGCACCGACTGGCCTAGCGGGAGCCAAGAGACCCAGTACTTC	CASTDWPSGSQETQYF
TRBD2	TRBJ2-1	NA	TRBV11-2	TGTGCCAGCAGCTTAGCCCGGACTAGCGGGGCAAATGAGCAGTTCTTC	CASSLARTSGANEQFF
TRBD2	TRBJ2-7	few	TRBV7-3	TGTGCCAGCAGCCCGGGGGGGGACTCCTACGAGCAGTACTTC	CASSPGGDSYEQYF
TRBD1	TRBJ2-5	many	TRBV30	TGTGCCTACAGGGGGCTGGAGACCCAGTACTTC	CAYRGLETQYF
TRBD1	TRBJ1-4	NA	TRBV7-9	TGTGCCAGCAGCTCAACACAGGGGAAGGGTGAAAAACTGTTTTTT	CASSSTQGKGEKLFF
NA	TRBJ2-6	NA	TRBV20-1	TGCAGTGCTAGCTCCCTCTCTGGGGCCAACGTCCTGACTTTC	CSASSLSGANVLTF
NA	TRBJ2-1	few	TRBV29-1	TGCAGCGTGCCGAGAGACCCGGGACTTTTCTCCTACAATGAGCAGTTCTTC	CSVPRDPGLFSYNEQFF
TRBD1	TRBJ1-1	many	TRBV28	TGTGCCAGCAGTTCCCCTTCCTCAGGGACAGGGGGTGGGTGGGCTTTCTTT	CASSSPSSGTGGGWAFF
TRBD2	TRBJ2-7	NA	TRBV10-3	TGTGCCATCAGCCTAGCGGATACGTCCTCCTACGAGCAGTACTTC	CAISLADTSSYEQYF
TRBD1	TRBJ2-7	NA	TRBV5-1	TGCGCCAGCAGCTTGGTTGGGGGACAGACCTACAAGCAGTACTTC	CASSLVGGQTYKQYF
TRBD2	TRBJ2-3	many	TRBV27	TGTGCCAGCAGCCCGATGACTAGCGGGAGAAGCACAGATACGCAGTATTTT	CASSPMTSGRSTDTQYF
NA	TRBJ2-7	few	TRBV4-2	TGTGCCAGCAGCCAGGAGAGTAGCGGATTATACCGCTACGAGCAGTACTTC	CASSQESSGLYRYEQYF
NA	TRBJ1-1	many	TRBV27	TGTGCCAGCAGTTTTTTGCTGAACACTGAAGCTTTCTTT	CASSFLLNTEAFF
TRBD1	TRBJ2-7	many	TRBV29-1	TGCAGCGGGGGGACAGCCTCCTACGAGCAGTACTTC	CSGGTASYEQYF
NA	TRBJ2-7	many	TRBV7-2	TGTGCCAGCAGCTTAGGGTGGACAGAGCAGTACTTC	CASSLGWTEQYF
NA	TRBJ1-2	many	TRBV28	TGTGCCAGCAGTTTAAAACCGAGTGGGGGCTACACCTTC	CASSLKPSGGYTF
TRBD1	TRBJ2-3	NA	TRBV6-2/TRBV6-3	TGTGCCAGCAGGCGACAGGGGGCGGAAGATACGCAGTATTTT	CASRRQGAEDTQYF
TRBD2	TRBJ2-5	NA	TRBV3-1	TGTGCCAGCAGCCAAGCGGGACTAGCGGAAGAGACCCAGTACTTC	CASSQAGLAEETQYF
NA	TRBJ1-5	few	TRBV6-1	TGTGCCAGCAGTGAAGGAGAGGCCCATCAGCCCCAGCATTTT	CASSEGEAHQPQHF
NA	TRBJ1-1	few	TRBV27	TGTGTCAGCAGTGTCGATGGCACTGAAGCTTTCTTT	CVSSVDGTEAFF